This TCR beta chain was identified in a study of T-cell reconstitution after alpha-beta-depleted transplantation in children. Unique molecular identifiers were used in preparing the TCRbeta library. Via MiXCR, TCRdb re-called the PCR reads, giving one row per CDR3 protein. The sample has roughly 500,000 distinct CDR3 sequences; about an eighth are singletons. After removal of 8 bases from V and 0 bases from J, the junction contained 6 bases not matched to a gene. This CDR3 comprises 14 residues. Germline V CDR1 and CDR2: DFQATT, SNEGSKA (reference sequence). Sequenced here: PBMCs from the stem cell graft donor, sampled from the stem cell graft. The clonotype comes from a human donor who donated a stem cell graft to a child with combined immunodeficiency. The chain employs TRBV20-1 and TRBJ2-3; 9 nucleotides agree with TRBD2. The CDR3 spells CSTLAGDSTDTQYF. For the CDR3, the DNA is TGCAGTACATTAGCGGGGGATAGCACAGATACGCAGTATTTT.